This T cell receptor beta chain was obtained from a study of blood T cell repertoires in COVID-19. On the study more broadly: The United States, Italy and Spain were the sources of the acute and convalescent COVID-19 samples.

Sequencing used immunoSEQ multiplex PCR; TCRdb keeps in-frame clones, though not all of them. The sample contains approximately 120,000 clones, around 86% of which appear only once. This CDR3 is 11 amino acids long. The germline CDR1 and CDR2 sequences are SNHLY and FYNNEI. Trimming shortened V by 4 bases and J by 7 bases, and 7 bases separated the two germline ends. The source of this sequence is a woman aged 45-59 years who had recovered from COVID-19. The V gene is TRBV2, the J gene TRBJ1-1, with unresolved D. The sequencing sample was made of peripheral blood. The CDR3 DNA sequence: TGTGCCAGCAGTGTTCACAGTGAAGCTTTCTTT. Protein: CASSVHSEAFF.